A single sample gave rise to the 25 T cell receptor beta chains below, sequenced in a study of Graves' ophthalmopathy and Graves' hyperthyroidism. CDR3 regions of TCR beta were amplified from RNA transcripts. A first-round RT-PCR used HTBI primers, followed by a second-round multiplex PCR. TCRdb independently ran MiXCR on the multiplex PCR reads; one entry per CDR3 protein. The repertoire has more than 150,000 distinct CDR3 sequences, 30% to 45% of them found once; the top ten carry roughly 5.8%. Sequencing was performed on peripheral blood. These receptors were obtained from a woman in her 40s with Graves' ophthalmopathy.

This clonotype was counted ten times or more. The V call is TRBV30, the J call TRBJ1-5, with D tentatively TRBD1 (5 bases). This CDR3 has 14 residues. Germline CDR1 and CDR2: GTSNPN and SVGIG (reference sequence). V lost 1 base and J 1 base, leaving 8 bases between the germline ends. The CDR3 protein is CAWSEGLSNQPQHF. CDR3 DNA: TGTGCCTGGAGTGAGGGGTTGAGCAATCAGCCCCAGCATTTT.

This clonotype was counted at least ten times. The chain is built from TRBV12-3 or TRBV12-4 and TRBJ1-5; D is unclear. V shed 6 bases and J shed 2 bases, with 11 bases lying between them. The length of the CDR3 is 14 residues. The CDR3 region has the DNA TGTGCCAGCAGATATGGACTTGGCAATCAGCCCCAGCATTTT. It is translated as CASRYGLGNQPQHF.

This clonotype was picked up many times. The rearrangement links TRBV19 to TRBJ1-1; D not resolved. The V gene's germline CDR1 is LNHDA and CDR2 SQIVND (reference sequence). Deletions cut 8 bases from V and 4 bases from J, with 14 bases between. The CDR3 is made up of 13 amino acids. The CDR3 DNA follows: TGTGCCAGTCACCACTCGGGTGGCACTGAAGCTTTCTTT. The encoded protein is CASHHSGGTEAFF.

The V call is TRBV11-2, the J call TRBJ2-5; D perhaps matches TRBD2 (5 bases). Germline V gene lookup returns CDR1 SGHAT and CDR2 FQNNGV. V was clipped by 3 bases and J by 1 base, with 18 bases between them. The CDR3 runs to 17 residues. CDR3 residues: CASSFGGGGRVQETQYF. The CDR3 DNA reads as TGTGCCAGCAGCTTCGGCGGTGGAGGCAGAGTCCAAGAGACCCAGTACTTC.

The rearrangement uses TRBV5-1 and TRBJ2-7; possible D gene TRBD1, 6 bases. V was pared by 0 bases and J by 6 bases, with 10 bases between. The CDR3 consists of 13 residues. Germline V CDR1 and CDR2: SGHRS, YFSETQ. This CDR3 reads CASSLESGAEQYF. CDR3 sequence (DNA): TGCGCCAGCAGCTTGGAGTCAGGGGCCGAGCAGTACTTC.

This clonotype appeared many times. This chain joins TRBV12-3 or TRBV12-4 and TRBJ2-5; weak D call: TRBD2 (7 bases). V was trimmed by 6 bases and J by 2 bases, leaving 13 bases between them. This CDR3 spans 14 amino acids. The CDR3 here is CASRRGGGQETQYF. Written as DNA, the CDR3 is TGTGCCAGCAGAAGGGGGGGGGGACAAGAGACCCAGTACTTC.

This clonotype was detected ten times or more. The V and J genes are TRBV5-1 and TRBJ2-5; 8 bases line up with TRBD1. Germline trimming cut 4 bases from V and 5 bases from J; bases unmatched to any gene: 10. Per the germline V gene, CDR1 is SGHRS and CDR2 is YFSETQ. This CDR3 has 15 residues. CDR3 sequence: CASSMGQEIPETQYF. For the CDR3, the DNA is TGCGCCAGCAGCATGGGACAGGAGATACCGGAGACCCAGTACTTC.

The chain uses TRBV7-2 and TRBJ2-7; D may correspond to TRBD1 or TRBD2 (5 bases each). The CDR3 runs to 14 residues. V lost 3 bases and J 2 bases, leaving 11 bases between the germline ends. CDR1 is SGHTA and CDR2 is FQGNSA in the germline V gene. The CDR3 DNA reads TGTGCCAGCAGCTTGGGGCGGGCCCCCTACGAGCAGTACTTC. Protein product: CASSLGRAPYEQYF.

The chain couples TRBV6-1 to TRBJ2-7, with 7 bases fitting TRBD2. With V trimmed by 5 bases and J by 0 bases, 4 bases remained unmatched. The CDR3 contains 14 residues. The germline gives CDR1 MNHNS, CDR2 SASEGT. CDR3 nucleotide sequence: TGTGCCAGCAGTAGGGGAGGGAACTCCTACGAGCAGTACTTC. It codes for CASSRGGNSYEQYF.

This CDR3 is CASSEGTNRETQYF. CDR3 bases: TGTGCCAGCAGTGAAGGAACTAACCGAGAGACCCAGTACTTC. The chain is built from TRBV6-1 and TRBJ2-5; D is unclear. The V and J ends lost 1 base and 4 bases respectively, with 10 bases between them. This CDR3 region has 14 residues. Germline V CDR1 and CDR2: MNHNS, SASEGT.

This chain links TRBV6-5 with TRBJ2-5, with no clear D. Trimming cost V 0 bases and J 5 bases, with 10 bases left between them. This CDR3 comprises 14 residues. CDR1 MNHEY and CDR2 SVGAGI come from the germline V gene. The CDR3 reads CASSYSTSPETQYF. CDR3 nucleotides: TGTGCCAGCAGTTACTCGACGAGTCCGGAGACCCAGTACTTC.

The table lists this clonotype with a few counts. The chain joins TRBV6-1 to TRBJ1-5; TRBD1 is a possible D gene (5 bases). V gave up 7 bases and J gave up 1 base, with 8 bases separating them. The CDR3 loop spans 13 amino acids. Germline-derived CDR1 and CDR2 are MNHNS and SASEGT. The chain's CDR3 is CASMRGSNQPQHF. CDR3 DNA sequence: TGTGCCAGCATGCGGGGGAGCAATCAGCCCCAGCATTTT.

V gene TRBV28 combines with J gene TRBJ1-2; TRBD1 matches at 7 bases. The germline V gene has CDR1 MDHEN and CDR2 SYDVKM. This CDR3 is built from 16 residues. J was trimmed by 2 bases and V by 5 bases; bases with no gene match: 11. The CDR3 loop is CASSVRPGQPNYGYTF. The DNA for the CDR3 is TGTGCCAGCAGTGTAAGACCGGGACAGCCAAACTATGGCTACACCTTC.

This clonotype came up many times. The gene calls are TRBV5-1 and TRBJ1-1; 11 bases are shared with TRBD1. This CDR3 is 15 amino acids long. Trimming took 4 bases from V and 4 from J; bases not matched to a gene: 6. CDR1 is SGHRS and CDR2 is YFSETQ in the germline V gene. The DNA of the CDR3 is TGCGCCAGCAGCCTACGGGACAGGGGGATCACTGAAGCTTTCTTT. This encodes CASSLRDRGITEAFF.

This clonotype was seen ten or more times. The chain couples TRBV6-1 to TRBJ2-7; D possibly corresponds to TRBD1 (6 bases). Germline CDR1 reads MNHNS; CDR2 reads SASEGT. V lost 4 bases to trimming and J lost 0 bases, with 13 bases between them. The CDR3 is 15 amino acids. The CDR3 spells CASSVIDRSSYEQYF. The CDR3, as DNA: TGTGCCAGCAGTGTGATCGACAGGAGCTCCTACGAGCAGTACTTC.

This clonotype was observed many times. The gene calls are TRBV12-3 or TRBV12-4 and TRBJ1-2; no reliable D call. V lost 7 bases and J lost 8, with 20 bases in between. CDR3 length: 14 residues. CDR3 nucleotide sequence: TGTGCCAGCACCCTCCCCGGTAACGTCCTCGGCTACACCTTC. Protein product: CASTLPGNVLGYTF.

This clonotype has ten or more counts. The J gene is TRBJ2-2, the V gene TRBV6-1; TRBD2 matches 12 bases. This CDR3 comprises 15 residues. Germline trimming cut 9 bases from V and 6 bases from J; bases unmatched to any gene: 8. Per the germline V gene, CDR1 is MNHNS and CDR2 is SASEGT. The CDR3 loop is CASATSGSTPGELFF. CDR3 DNA sequence: TGTGCCAGTGCGACTAGCGGGAGTACCCCCGGGGAGCTGTTTTTT.

This clonotype came up once. The chain combines TRBV12-3 or TRBV12-4 with TRBJ1-1; D gene unclear. The ends were cut back, 0 bases at V and 5 bases at J, with 13 bases in the middle. The CDR3 totals 15 residues. CDR3 protein: CASSLAPGEGTEAFF. The CDR3 nucleotides are TGTGCCAGCAGTTTAGCGCCCGGGGAGGGTACTGAAGCTTTCTTT.

This clonotype was detected ten times or more. This chain joins TRBV11-1 and TRBJ1-2; no firm D call. Germline values: CDR1 SGHAT, CDR2 FQDESV (reference sequence). The V and J ends lost 0 bases and 0 bases respectively, with 14 bases between them. The CDR3 has 17 amino acids. The CDR3 spells CASSLAQGLKTNYGYTF. CDR3 sequence (DNA): TGTGCCAGCAGCTTAGCGCAAGGGCTTAAAACTAACTATGGCTACACCTTC.

This chain uses TRBV2 with TRBJ1-1; TRBD1 might be the D (6 bases). CDR3 length equals 13 residues. Trimming took 6 bases from V and 3 from J, leaving 11 bases between them. Per the germline V gene, CDR1 is SNHLY and CDR2 is FYNNEI. This chain's CDR3 is CASRLGGDTEAFF. CDR3 in DNA: TGTGCCAGCAGACTAGGGGGGGACACTGAAGCTTTCTTT.

There are many counts of this clonotype. This chain links TRBV12-3 or TRBV12-4 with TRBJ2-7; 11 nucleotides align to TRBD1. V dropped 5 bases and J dropped 2; count of bases not matched to a gene: 5. The CDR3 totals 15 residues. CDR3 nucleotide sequence: TGTGCCAGCAGTCCTCAGGGACAGGGGGCCTACGAGCAGTACTTC. Translation gives CASSPQGQGAYEQYF.

There are many counts of this clonotype. The chain couples TRBV29-1 to TRBJ2-5; 7 bases map to TRBD1. J was trimmed by 3 bases and V by 4 bases; bases with no gene match: 5. Germline assignment: CDR1 SQVTM and CDR2 ANQGSEA. The CDR3 extends over 13 amino acids. The CDR3 here is CSVGGTVKETQYF. CDR3 nucleotide sequence: TGCAGCGTTGGAGGGACAGTAAAAGAGACCCAGTACTTC.

This clonotype was detected many times. The V call is TRBV6-1, the J call TRBJ2-5; 8 positions agree with TRBD1. Germline V gene sequence: CDR1 MNHNS, CDR2 SASEGT. V lost 6 bases, J lost 4 bases, and 1 base stayed unmatched. The CDR3 has 12 amino acids. CDR3 coding DNA: TGTGCCAGCAGCAGGGGGCGAGAGACCCAGTACTTC. This sequence encodes CASSRGRETQYF.

This clonotype was seen ten or more times. The V call is TRBV6-2 or TRBV6-3, the J call TRBJ2-7, with TRBD1 as a possible D gene (6 bases). The CDR3 contains 15 residues. Germline V gene sequence: CDR1 MNHEY, CDR2 SVGEGT. Deletions cut 0 bases from V and 2 bases from J, with 11 bases between. The CDR3 reads CASSYSFQGTYEQYF. CDR3 coding DNA: TGTGCCAGCAGTTACTCGTTCCAGGGGACCTACGAGCAGTACTTC.

This clonotype was counted at least ten times. V and J are TRBV9 and TRBJ2-3, with 8 bases identical to TRBD2. V was pared by 8 bases and J by 2 bases, with 7 bases of the junction left unmatched. Germline loops: CDR1 SGDLS, CDR2 YYNGEE. The length of the CDR3 is 14 residues. Here the CDR3 DNA reads TGTGCCAGTTCGCGGGGGGACCCCACAGATACGCAGTATTTT. Translated, it gives CASSRGDPTDTQYF.